These 25 T cell receptor beta chains share one sample of origin, sequenced in a study of shared clonotypes between healthy human individuals. The assay was immunoSEQ multiplex PCR, and TCRdb's table has in-frame clones only and misses some. The sample has some 2,000,000 clones, 85% to 95% seen once. The sequencing input was naive CD4+ T cells sorted from blood. The sample's subset: CD45RA+ positively selected. Receptor source: a man aged 18 to 29 in good health.

V usage is TRBV19 and J usage is TRBJ1-1; weak D call: TRBD1 (5 bases). The CDR3 extends over 13 amino acids. Trimming took 4 bases from V and 8 from J, leaving 14 bases between them. Per the germline V gene, CDR1 is LNHDA and CDR2 is SQIVND (reference sequence). The CDR3 coding sequence is TGTGCCAGTAGTACCGGACACCCCCGAGAAGCTTTCTTT. Protein product: CASSTGHPREAFF.

The rearrangement links TRBV29-1 to TRBJ2-3, with 8 bases that match TRBD1. Germline CDR1 SQVTM, CDR2 ANQGSEA. This CDR3 has 13 residues. With V trimmed by 8 bases and J by 1 base, 5 bases remained unmatched. The CDR3 reads CSTDRGGTDTQYF. The CDR3 nucleotides are TGCAGCACCGACAGGGGTGGCACAGATACGCAGTATTTT.

This chain links TRBV19 with TRBJ2-4, with 10 bases identical to TRBD2. The CDR3 spans 19 residues. V shed 0 bases, J shed 3 bases, and the junction held 11 bases outside the gene matches. In germline, CDR1 is LNHDA, CDR2 SQIVND (reference sequence). The CDR3 nucleotides read TGTGCCAGTAGTATAGACCACCGAGCGGGGGGGTTTAACAAAAACATTCAGTACTTC. Its protein is CASSIDHRAGGFNKNIQYF.

The chain recombines TRBV4-1 with TRBJ2-7; D unclear. The CDR3 spans 16 residues. Trimming shortened V by 0 bases and J by 4 bases, and 16 bases separated the two germline ends. Germline CDR1 and CDR2: MGHRA and YSYEKL. The CDR3 protein is CASSQEPTSSPYEQYF. CDR3 bases: TGCGCCAGCAGCCAAGAGCCGACTTCCTCCCCGTACGAGCAGTACTTC.

The chain uses TRBV7-9 and TRBJ2-7; 9 nucleotides align to TRBD1. The ends lost 5 bases at V and 2 bases at J; junction bases unmatched: 7. CDR3 length equals 15 residues. Germline V gene sequence: CDR1 SEHNR, CDR2 FQNEAQ (reference sequence). In nucleotides, the CDR3 is TGTGCCAGCAGCCTGCCGGGACAGGGTACCTACGAGCAGTACTTC. This sequence encodes CASSLPGQGTYEQYF.

V usage is TRBV27 and J usage is TRBJ2-7; 12 nucleotides line up with TRBD2. Losses at the gene ends were 5 bases for V and 7 bases for J; bases not matched to a gene: 15. The CDR3 length is 17 residues. Germline V gene sequence: CDR1 MNHEY, CDR2 SMNVEV (reference sequence). As DNA, the CDR3 is TGTGCCAGCAGTCGCCAAACGACTAGCGGGAGTGTTGGAGAGCAGTACTTC. The encoded protein is CASSRQTTSGSVGEQYF.

The chain combines TRBV4-2 with TRBJ2-3; D gene unclear. Germline V gene lookup returns CDR1 LGHNA and CDR2 YNFKEQ. Trimming removed 1 base from V and 4 bases from J, with 9 bases in between. This CDR3 is built from 14 residues. CDR3 protein: CASSQVSRSDTQYF. The CDR3 nucleotides read TGTGCCAGCAGCCAAGTGAGTCGGTCAGATACGCAGTATTTT.

This sequence joins TRBV19 and TRBJ2-3; 7 bases map to TRBD1. This CDR3 spans 14 amino acids. Germline V lookup: CDR1 LNHDA, CDR2 SQIVND (reference sequence). V was clipped by 5 bases and J by 0 bases; unmatched bases: 2. CDR3 nucleotide sequence: TGTGCCAGTAGTCCGACAGGGAGCACAGATACGCAGTATTTT. It encodes CASSPTGSTDTQYF. Based on the CDR3 plus reference TRBV19 and TRBJ2-3, the full variable domain is DGGITQSPKYLFRKEGQNVTLSCEQNLNHDAMYWYRQDPGQGLRLIYYSQIVNDFQKGDIAEGYSVSREKKESFPLTVTSAQKNPTAFYLCASSPTGSTDTQYFGPGTRLTVL.

In the case of this clone: The same CDR3 can be traced to other DNA sequences in this sample. The chain couples TRBV5-1 to TRBJ2-1; possibly TRBD2 for D (5 bases). The CDR3 is made up of 15 amino acids. Trimming stripped 0 bases from V and 0 bases from J, with 7 bases between. The germline gives CDR1 SGHRS, CDR2 YFSETQ. The CDR3 spells CASSLVAGSYNEQFF. CDR3 DNA: TGCGCCAGCAGCTTGGTCGCGGGCTCCTACAATGAGCAGTTCTTC.

Only one count was recorded for this clone. Other DNA sequences from this sample encode an identical CDR3 as well. The rearrangement uses TRBV7-9 and TRBJ2-7, with 7 bases fitting TRBD2. The CDR3 covers 14 residues. Germline lookup yields CDR1 SEHNR and CDR2 FQNEAQ (reference sequence). The junction had 4 bases not matched to a gene; V was cut back by 5 bases and J by 0 bases. CDR3 sequence reads: CASSPSGGSYEQYF. CDR3 nucleotide sequence: TGTGCCAGCAGCCCTAGCGGAGGCTCCTACGAGCAGTACTTC.

This clone is a singleton in its sample. The chain has TRBV6-6 and TRBJ1-4; the match to TRBD1 covers 7 bases. Trimming at V came to 6 bases and at J to 3 bases, leaving 4 bases not matched to a gene. The CDR3 is 14 residues long. The germline V gene has CDR1 MNHNY and CDR2 SVGAGI (reference sequence). The chain's CDR3 is CASRDRVPNEKLFF. The DNA of the CDR3 is TGTGCCAGCAGAGACAGGGTTCCTAATGAAAAACTGTTTTTT.

V gene TRBV30 combines with J gene TRBJ2-7; 7 nucleotides agree with TRBD1. Germline CDR1 and CDR2: GTSNPN and SVGIG (reference sequence). V dropped 2 bases and J dropped 9; count of bases not matched to a gene: 7. The CDR3 is made up of 12 amino acids. CDR3 region: CAWSLTGKGQYF. In DNA form, the CDR3 reads TGTGCCTGGAGTCTGACAGGGAAAGGGCAGTACTTC.

V and J are TRBV9 and TRBJ1-5, with 8 bases aligning to TRBD1. After removal of 1 base from V and 0 bases from J, the junction contained 6 bases not matched to a gene. The length of the CDR3 is 17 residues. CDR1 is SGDLS, CDR2 YYNGEE, per germline. CDR3 coding DNA: TGTGCCAGCAGCGTACAGGACAGGGCAACTAGCAATCAGCCCCAGCATTTT. This translates into CASSVQDRATSNQPQHF.

The chain has TRBV6-1 and TRBJ1-1; D might be TRBD1 (6 bases). The CDR3 runs to 14 residues. The germline V gene encodes CDR1 MNHNS and CDR2 SASEGT. Trimming pared 4 bases from V and 1 base from J, leaving 10 bases between. In nucleotides, the CDR3 is TGTGCCAGCAGTGTAAGCAGGGGGAACACTGAAGCTTTCTTT. Translated, it gives CASSVSRGNTEAFF.

V is TRBV30 and J is TRBJ2-2; 7 bases are shared with TRBD2. CDR3 length: 14 residues. CDR1 is GTSNPN and CDR2 is SVGIG in the germline V gene (reference sequence). J was trimmed by 1 base and V by 3 bases; bases with no gene match: 2. The CDR3 loop reads CAWRASGNTGELFF. The DNA for the CDR3 is TGTGCCTGGAGAGCTAGCGGGAACACCGGGGAGCTGTTTTTT.

On this clone: Other DNA sequences of this sample code for an identical CDR3. This sequence joins TRBV5-1 and TRBJ2-7; D uncertain. Per germline, CDR1 SGHRS and CDR2 YFSETQ. V lost 1 base, J lost 1 base, and 3 bases lay in between. This CDR3 spans 12 amino acids. The CDR3 DNA is TGCGCCAGCAGCTTGCCTTCCTACGAGCAGTACTTC. Protein: CASSLPSYEQYF.

J is TRBJ2-2 and V is TRBV6-1, with D uncertain. The CDR3 has 16 amino acids. In germline, CDR1 is MNHNS, CDR2 SASEGT. V lost 1 base to trimming and J lost 7 bases, with 16 bases between them. The CDR3 DNA sequence: TGTGCCAGCAGTGAAGACAGTTTCATCCCCGGCGGGGAGCTGTTTTTT. Amino acid sequence: CASSEDSFIPGGELFF.

The CDR3 region is CASSPGTGRIGYTF. CDR3 coding DNA: TGTGCCAGCAGCCCTGGGACAGGGAGGATAGGCTACACCTTC. The chain is built from TRBV7-8 and TRBJ1-2; 9 positions match TRBD1. Trimming removed 5 bases from V and 8 bases from J; junction bases left unmatched: 9. The CDR3 covers 14 residues. Germline values: CDR1 SGHVS, CDR2 FQNEAQ.

Details on this clone: A much more abundant neighbour one base away suggests this may be a read error. The rearrangement uses TRBV2 and TRBJ2-7; D is possibly TRBD2 (6 bases). CDR3 size: 15 residues. The V gene lost 4 bases and the J gene lost 0 bases, with 13 bases spanning the gap. Germline V CDR1 and CDR2: SNHLY, FYNNEI. The chain's CDR3 is CASSALGGDSYEQYF. The CDR3 nucleotides are TGTGCCAGCAGTGCCTTGGGGGGTGACTCCTACGAGCAGTACTTC.

The gene calls are TRBV27 and TRBJ2-7; TRBD2 aligns across 10 bases. The trim removed 2 bases at V and 6 bases at J, leaving 4 bases unmatched. CDR1 is MNHEY, CDR2 SMNVEV, per germline (reference sequence). The CDR3 covers 14 residues. CDR3 sequence (DNA): TGTGCCAGCAGTTTAGTTTCTAGCGGGAGCGAGCAGTACTTC. Protein product: CASSLVSSGSEQYF.

This clone occurred once. V gene TRBV30 combines with J gene TRBJ1-6; possible D gene TRBD1, 5 bases. V lost 0 bases, J lost 10 bases, and 13 bases lay in between. This CDR3 is 14 amino acids long. The germline V gene has CDR1 GTSNPN and CDR2 SVGIG (reference sequence). CDR3 coding DNA: TGTGCCTGGAGTGTTGGGGGAGGACGATCACCCCTCCACTTT. This translates into CAWSVGGGRSPLHF. Complete variable domain (other parts from reference TRBV30 and TRBJ1-6): SQTIHQWPATLVQPVGSPLSLECTVEGTSNPNLYWYRQAAGRGLQLLFYSVGIGQISSEVPQNLSASRPQDRQFILSSKKLLLSDSGFYLCAWSVGGGRSPLHFGNGTRLTVT.

The chain recombines TRBV10-3 with TRBJ2-7; unclear D gene. The CDR3 covers 13 residues. Between the trimmed V and J ends, which lost 3 bases and 3 bases, there was a span of 9 bases. Germline assignment: CDR1 ENHRY and CDR2 SYGVKD. CDR3 bases: TGTGCCATCAGTGATATGGTGGGCTACGAGCAGTACTTC. Its protein product is CAISDMVGYEQYF.

In DNA form, the CDR3 reads TGTGCCAGCTCACCACCAGGAGGCCTGGGGCCCCACAATGAGCAGTTCTTC. Its translation: CASSPPGGLGPHNEQFF. The chain carries TRBV18 and TRBJ2-1; D may correspond to TRBD1 or TRBD2 (5 bases each). CDR1 KGHSH and CDR2 LQKENI come from the germline V gene. The CDR3 consists of 17 residues. Between the trimmed V and J ends, which lost 0 bases and 5 bases, there was a span of 17 bases.

The chain links TRBV11-2 to TRBJ2-5; D is possibly TRBD2 (5 bases). From germline, CDR1 is SGHAT and CDR2 FQNNGV. V lost 0 bases and J 0 bases, leaving 17 bases between the germline ends. This CDR3 has 18 residues. In DNA, the CDR3 is TGTGCCAGCAGCTTAGATCTTTTGGAGGTTGGGGACCAAGAGACCCAGTACTTC. It translates to CASSLDLLEVGDQETQYF.

The chain recombines TRBV5-8 with TRBJ1-5, with TRBD1 matching 7 bases. Germline lookup yields CDR1 SGHTS and CDR2 YDEGEE. The CDR3 has 17 residues. Germline trimming cut 5 bases from V and 0 bases from J; bases unmatched to any gene: 11. The CDR3 loop is CASSLGQKTYSNQPQHF. CDR3 nucleotide sequence: TGTGCCAGCAGTCTGGGACAGAAGACTTATAGCAATCAGCCCCAGCATTTT.